This T cell receptor (beta chain) was documented in a study of blood T cells in healthy people across ages. The study's findings and limits: Per million T cells, the diversity of TCR beta decreased roughly linearly as age advanced.

Comment on this clonotype: No antigen is known for it.

Using a J-beta primer mix together with a sample-barcoded 5' primer, a second PCR was run for about 7 to 12 cycles. TCRdb ran MiXCR on the 5' RACE reads and lists one entry per CDR3 protein. The profile shows about 970,000 distinct CDR3 sequences, 51% of them singletons. This CDR3 comprises 13 residues. V lost 6 bases, J lost 7 bases, and 8 bases stayed unmatched. The germline CDR1 and CDR2 sequences are SGHTA and FQGNSA. This sequence joins TRBV7-2 and TRBJ1-2; the match to TRBD1 covers 7 bases. The clonotype was recovered from a woman aged 55 to 70 in good health. What was sequenced was blood. The CDR3 loop is CASRDRRYGGYTF. The CDR3 DNA reads TGTGCCAGCAGGGACAGGCGCTATGGTGGCTACACCTTC.